This T cell receptor beta chain was found in a study of HIV-infected patients and healthy controls. The study's findings and limits: A major limitation was that merely sixteen HIV-infected individuals were processed. Healthy controls shared more CDR3 sequences between individuals than HIV-infected patients did.

This clonotype was counted at least ten times. Its antigen remains unknown. Reverse transcription used about 500 ng RNA and constant-region primers for alpha and beta. Each of the alpha and beta chains got its own library through chain-specific third strand synthesis with indices. The library got P5 and P7 elements plus a second index, then a roughly 24-cycle PCR. TCRdb recomputed calls from the 5' RACE reads with MiXCR, one row per CDR3 protein. The table has about 16,000 distinct CDR3 sequences, 9.4% seen once. Trimming stripped 6 bases from V and 5 bases from J, with 7 bases between. CDR1 is MNHEY and CDR2 is SVGAGI in the germline V gene. This CDR3 is built from 11 residues. Whole blood was used without fractionation, so all unsorted peripheral T cells were included. Control samples came from around eleven uninfected healthy donors, four of them resampled after around three months.

The clonotype comes from an adult in good health. Sequencing was carried out using blood. This sequence joins TRBV6-5 and TRBJ2-5; D is unresolved. CDR3 sequence reads: CASSNGETQYF. The CDR3 DNA reads as TGTGCCAGCAGCAACGGGGAGACCCAGTACTTC.